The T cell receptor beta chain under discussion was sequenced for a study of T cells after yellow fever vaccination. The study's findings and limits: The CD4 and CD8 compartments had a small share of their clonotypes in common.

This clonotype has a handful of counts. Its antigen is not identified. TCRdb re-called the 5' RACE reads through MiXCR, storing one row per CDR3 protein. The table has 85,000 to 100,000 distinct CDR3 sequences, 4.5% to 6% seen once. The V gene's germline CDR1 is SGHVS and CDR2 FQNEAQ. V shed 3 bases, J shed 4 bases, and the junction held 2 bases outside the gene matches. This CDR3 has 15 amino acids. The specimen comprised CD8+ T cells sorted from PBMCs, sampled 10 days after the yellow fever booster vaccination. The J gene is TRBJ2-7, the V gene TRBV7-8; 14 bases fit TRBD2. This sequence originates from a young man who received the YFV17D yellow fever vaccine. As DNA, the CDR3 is TGTGCCAGCAGCTTGGGACTAGCGGGGGTTTACGAGCAGTACGTC. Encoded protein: CASSLGLAGVYEQYV.